This T cell receptor (beta chain) was recorded in a study of radiation and T cells in renal cell carcinoma. Time point defined: baseline pretreatment blood. Treatment specified: 15 Gy SBRT to primary tumor, nephrectomy 4 weeks later. Repertoires were generated with immunoSEQ multiplex PCR, while TCRdb's copy carries only in-frame clones and drops some. The repertoire holds approximately 110,000 clones, with roughly 80% as singletons. CDR1 is MNHNY and CDR2 is SVGAGI in the germline V gene (reference sequence). Unmatched junction bases numbered 15, after V lost 10 bases and J lost 10 bases. The CDR3 loop spans 13 amino acids.

The sample in question was blood, obtained from a patient whose treatment included radiotherapy and nephrectomy. The sequence was obtained from a woman aged 55-69 years with renal cell carcinoma. The rearrangement joins TRBV6-6 to TRBJ1-2, with 7 bases identical to TRBD1. Written as DNA, the CDR3 is TGTGCCACAACCTCCGGGACAGCGCCGCTCTACACCTTC. It specifies CATTSGTAPLYTF.